The 29 T cell receptor beta chains below were found in one sample sequenced in a study of cytomegalovirus exposure and HLA in healthy donors. PCR employed 60 Vbeta and 13 Jbeta primers. Assay used: immunoSEQ multiplex PCR; TCRdb lists only in-frame clones, some missing. Of about 73,000 clones in the sample, about 81% were seen once. The sample taken for sequencing was PBMCs. The source is a man between 65 and 85 years old in good health and CMV-seronegative.

This chain connects TRBV6-1 to TRBJ2-7; 7 nucleotides line up with TRBD2. With V trimmed by 5 bases and J by 0 bases, 4 bases remained unmatched. Germline loops: CDR1 MNHNS, CDR2 SASEGT. CDR3 length: 14 amino acids. CDR3: CASSWEGISYEQYF. Here the CDR3 DNA reads TGTGCCAGCAGTTGGGAGGGTATCTCCTACGAGCAGTACTTC.

V is TRBV11-2 and J is TRBJ2-7; 12 nucleotides align to TRBD2. Germline V gene data show CDR1 as SGHAT and CDR2 as FQNNGV. The CDR3 has 15 residues. V dropped 8 bases and J dropped 4; count of bases not matched to a gene: 9. In DNA, the CDR3 is TGTGCCAGCTCCCCGGGAACTAGCGGGAGGTACGAGCAGTACTTC. Translated: CASSPGTSGRYEQYF.

The chain has TRBV7-9 and TRBJ2-3; no firm D call. Germline V gene lookup returns CDR1 SEHNR and CDR2 FQNEAQ (reference sequence). The length of the CDR3 is 13 residues. Trimming stripped 4 bases from V and 1 base from J, with 6 bases between. CDR3 bases: TGTGCCAGCAGCTCACCGGGCACAGATACGCAGTATTTT. It specifies CASSSPGTDTQYF.

The chain has TRBV7-2 and TRBJ2-5; TRBD1 matches at 8 bases. The CDR3 spans 13 residues. V shed 5 bases and J 4 bases; nucleotides not matched to a gene: 3. The germline V gene encodes CDR1 SGHTA and CDR2 FQGNSA. The CDR3 loop is CASSPDRGETQYF. The DNA of the CDR3 is TGTGCCAGCAGCCCAGACAGGGGAGAGACCCAGTACTTC.

This clone was counted a few times. V is TRBV30 and J is TRBJ1-4, with D perhaps matching TRBD1 (5 bases). The V gene lost 2 bases and the J gene lost 7 bases, with 17 bases spanning the gap. Germline CDR1 reads GTSNPN; CDR2 reads SVGIG (reference sequence). CDR3 size: 15 residues. The CDR3, as DNA: TGTGCCTGGAGTACCTTAGGAGGGGCTGGTGAAAAACTGTTTTTT. As protein: CAWSTLGGAGEKLFF.

In DNA form, the CDR3 reads TGTGCCAGCAGCACCGGACTAGCAGTCTATGAGCAGTTCTTC. This sequence encodes CASSTGLAVYEQFF. This sequence joins TRBV5-6 and TRBJ2-1, with 8 bases matching TRBD2. Germline-derived CDR1 and CDR2 are SGHDT and YYEEEE. The CDR3 is 14 residues long. Trimming removed 4 bases from V and 8 bases from J; junction bases left unmatched: 8.

The chain links TRBV5-1 to TRBJ2-3, with 9 positions matching TRBD1. Germline V gives CDR1 SGHRS, CDR2 YFSETQ. This CDR3 has 15 amino acids. Trimming cost V 4 bases and J 3 bases; bases outside gene matches: 6. Written as DNA, the CDR3 is TGCGCCAGCAGCCTACAGGGGGCTGGTACAGATACGCAGTATTTT. Its translation is CASSLQGAGTDTQYF.

This clone appeared a few times. The chain couples TRBV6-6 to TRBJ1-3; a possible D gene is TRBD1 (6 bases). The CDR3 has 16 residues. V dropped 6 bases and J dropped 0 bases, with 15 bases sitting between them. The germline V gene encodes CDR1 MNHNY and CDR2 SVGAGI (reference sequence). The CDR3 coding sequence is TGTGCCAGCAGCCCTCTGGACAGCAACTCTGGAAACACCATATATTTT. Its protein product is CASSPLDSNSGNTIYF.

This clone was seen a handful of times. The chain joins TRBV27 to TRBJ2-1; 11 nucleotides agree with TRBD2. The CDR3 sequence is 17 residues long. Germline V gene lookup returns CDR1 MNHEY and CDR2 SMNVEV (reference sequence). The J segment lost 6 bases and the V segment lost 4 bases, leaving 11 bases of the junction unmatched. DNA of the CDR3: TGTGCCAGCAGTTCCCCCTATAGCGGGAGGGTGCGCAATGAGCAGTTCTTC. It translates to CASSSPYSGRVRNEQFF.

The chain has TRBV6-6 and TRBJ1-1; no clear D. This CDR3 contains 14 residues. With 8 bases removed from V and 1 base from J, the gap between germline ends came to 14 bases. The germline V gene has CDR1 MNHNY and CDR2 SVGAGI (reference sequence). The CDR3 here is CASSYPPGNTEAFF. CDR3 sequence (DNA): TGTGCCAGCTCCTACCCGCCGGGGAACACTGAAGCTTTCTTT.

The CDR3 DNA follows: TGTGCCAGCACCCTCTTAACTTCGGCGCAGTATTTT. Translation: CASTLLTSAQYF. V and J are TRBV7-2 and TRBJ2-3; D not certain. The germline V gene has CDR1 SGHTA and CDR2 FQGNSA. The CDR3 runs to 12 residues. V lost 7 bases, J lost 10 bases, and 15 bases lay in between.

The sample holds one count of this clone. The chain is built from TRBV28 and TRBJ2-7; 8 bases fit TRBD1. The J segment lost 13 bases and the V segment lost 2 bases, leaving 10 bases of the junction unmatched. The CDR3 extends over 13 amino acids. The germline V gene encodes CDR1 MDHEN and CDR2 SYDVKM. CDR3 in DNA: TGTGCCAGCAGTTTACAGGACAGGGATAATCTTTACTTC. Protein: CASSLQDRDNLYF.

Note on this clone: The sample has other DNA sequences that encode this CDR3 too. The chain's CDR3 is CASSPGGYSNQPQHF. DNA of the CDR3: TGTGCCAGCAGCCCAGGGGGATATAGCAATCAGCCCCAGCATTTT. The rearrangement links TRBV7-9 to TRBJ1-5; 7 bases map to TRBD1. The CDR3 spans 15 residues. V shed 5 bases and J 0 bases; nucleotides not matched to a gene: 4. Germline V gene data show CDR1 as SEHNR and CDR2 as FQNEAQ (reference sequence).

Only one count was recorded for this clone. The chain carries TRBV28 and TRBJ2-4; D perhaps matches TRBD1 (5 bases). This CDR3 region has 14 residues. V lost 6 bases and J lost 1, with 10 bases in between. Germline V gene data show CDR1 as MDHEN and CDR2 as SYDVKM. The CDR3 sequence is CASRGPLAKNIQYF. Here the CDR3 DNA reads TGTGCCAGCAGGGGGCCTTTGGCCAAAAACATTCAGTACTTC.

The chain recombines TRBV15 with TRBJ2-3, with TRBD1 identical over 8 bases. V shed 6 bases, J shed 0 bases, and the junction held 8 bases outside the gene matches. The CDR3 extends over 16 amino acids. Germline V gene data show CDR1 as LNHNV and CDR2 as YYDKDF (reference sequence). The CDR3 region has the DNA TGTGCCACCAGTAGACTCCGGGACAGGAGCACAGATACGCAGTATTTT. Amino acid sequence: CATSRLRDRSTDTQYF.

The chain recombines TRBV7-9 with TRBJ1-1, with TRBD1 as a possible D gene (5 bases). CDR1 and CDR2 from the germline V gene are SEHNR and FQNEAQ (reference sequence). The CDR3 is made up of 13 amino acids. V dropped 0 bases and J dropped 10 bases, with 12 bases sitting between them. DNA for the CDR3: TGTGCCAGCAGCTTAGCGATCCAGGGTTTAGCTTTCTTT. This sequence encodes CASSLAIQGLAFF.

Only one count was recorded for this clone. The chain links TRBV7-2 to TRBJ1-6; D gene unclear. V lost 5 bases, J lost 7 bases, and 12 bases lay in between. Germline V gives CDR1 SGHTA, CDR2 FQGNSA. The CDR3 runs 14 residues. CDR3 DNA sequence: TGTGCCAGCAGCCCCTATATCTTCAATTCACCCCTCCACTTT. It translates to CASSPYIFNSPLHF.

The V gene is TRBV6-5, the J gene TRBJ1-1; D unclear. The V and J ends lost 10 bases and 2 bases respectively, with 8 bases between them. Germline CDR1 reads MNHEY; CDR2 reads SVGAGI. The CDR3 is 11 residues long. The CDR3 loop is CATEGNTEAFF. The CDR3 DNA is TGTGCCACGGAGGGAAACACTGAAGCTTTCTTT.

The chain combines TRBV9 with TRBJ2-2; no clear D. The CDR3 consists of 14 residues. Germline CDR1 and CDR2: SGDLS and YYNGEE. V lost 1 base to trimming and J lost 1 base, with 5 bases between them. The CDR3 reads CASSVQVNTGELFF. Written as DNA, the CDR3 is TGTGCCAGCAGCGTACAGGTGAACACCGGGGAGCTGTTTTTT.

To note about this clone: This specimen includes other DNA sequences encoding the same CDR3. The chain carries TRBV9 and TRBJ2-6, with 7 bases aligning to TRBD1. CDR3 length equals 18 residues. Looked up from germline, CDR1 is SGDLS and CDR2 is YYNGEE. The V segment lost 3 bases and the J segment 2 bases; nucleotides outside the gene matches: 11. The CDR3 spells CASSASSTGTAGANVLTF. CDR3 coding DNA: TGTGCCAGCAGCGCCTCGTCGACAGGGACGGCTGGGGCCAACGTCCTGACTTTC.

The chain is built from TRBV28 and TRBJ1-4; TRBD1 is a possible D gene (6 bases). Germline CDR1 and CDR2: MDHEN and SYDVKM. Trimming left V 6 bases short and J 7 bases short, with 12 bases between. There are 13 residues in the CDR3. CDR3 loop: CASSSGQLEKLFF. In DNA, the CDR3 is TGTGCCAGCAGCTCGGGACAACTTGAAAAACTGTTTTTT.

The rearrangement links TRBV18 to TRBJ2-1; 10 positions agree with TRBD1. The CDR3 totals 13 residues. Trimming removed 11 bases from V and 9 bases from J; junction bases left unmatched: 10. The germline V gene has CDR1 KGHSH and CDR2 LQKENI. CDR3 coding DNA: TGTGCCGCGTCGGGACAGGGGCTGGGTGAGCAGTTCTTC. Translating gives CAASGQGLGEQFF.

The CDR3: CASSSPGQGLQPQHF. The CDR3, as DNA: TGTGCCAGTAGTTCCCCCGGACAGGGATTACAGCCCCAGCATTTT. The chain combines TRBV19 with TRBJ1-5; 8 bases map to TRBD1. Unmatched junction bases numbered 10, after V lost 5 bases and J lost 7 bases. Germline-derived CDR1 and CDR2 are LNHDA and SQIVND (reference sequence). The CDR3 has 15 residues.

The chain combines TRBV7-2 with TRBJ2-7, with TRBD2 identical over 7 bases. This CDR3 has 17 amino acids. CDR1 and CDR2 from the germline V gene are SGHTA and FQGNSA. V lost 0 bases and J lost 0; bases outside the gene matches: 8. The CDR3: CASSLAGRRGSSYEQYF. CDR3 DNA: TGTGCCAGCAGCTTAGCGGGGAGGCGGGGGAGCTCCTACGAGCAGTACTTC.

This chain uses TRBV6-5 with TRBJ2-1, with unresolved D. V was clipped by 2 bases and J by 0 bases, with 5 bases between them. Germline V gene lookup returns CDR1 MNHEY and CDR2 SVGAGI. The CDR3 sequence is 14 residues long. The CDR3 DNA reads as TGTGCCAGCAGTTACGGCGGCTCCTACAATGAGCAGTTCTTC. This encodes CASSYGGSYNEQFF.

This chain connects TRBV18 to TRBJ2-3; 7 positions agree with TRBD2. The CDR3 spans 15 residues. Germline trimming cut 1 base from V and 0 bases from J; bases unmatched to any gene: 1. The germline V gene has CDR1 KGHSH and CDR2 LQKENI. The CDR3 reads CASSPQRGSTDTQYF. CDR3 DNA: TGTGCCAGCTCACCACAGCGGGGAAGCACAGATACGCAGTATTTT.

This sequence joins TRBV7-2 and TRBJ1-1; unclear D gene. Trimming stripped 6 bases from V and 7 bases from J, with 15 bases between. This CDR3 has 13 amino acids. Germline lookup yields CDR1 SGHTA and CDR2 FQGNSA. In DNA form, the CDR3 reads TGTGCCAGCAGACTAGCGGAGGGATTTGAAGCTTTCTTT. Protein: CASRLAEGFEAFF.

In regard to this clone: Within the sample, other DNA sequences also encode this same CDR3. The gene calls are TRBV5-1 and TRBJ2-7; 10 bases line up with TRBD1. Germline V gene data show CDR1 as SGHRS and CDR2 as YFSETQ. This CDR3 has 14 amino acids. Trimming took 3 bases from V and 1 from J; bases not matched to a gene: 1. CDR3 coding DNA: TGCGCCAGCAGCTCGGGACAGGGGTCCTACGAGCAGTACTTC. Amino acid sequence: CASSSGQGSYEQYF.

The chain uses TRBV4-3 and TRBJ2-7, with TRBD2 matching 8 bases. The CDR3 is 17 amino acids. Germline assignment: CDR1 LGHNA and CDR2 YSLEER. With V trimmed by 1 base and J by 1 base, 9 bases remained unmatched. In nucleotides, the CDR3 is TGCGCCAGCAGCCAAGTGAGTAGCGGGGCTATATCCTACGAGCAGTACTTC. Protein: CASSQVSSGAISYEQYF.